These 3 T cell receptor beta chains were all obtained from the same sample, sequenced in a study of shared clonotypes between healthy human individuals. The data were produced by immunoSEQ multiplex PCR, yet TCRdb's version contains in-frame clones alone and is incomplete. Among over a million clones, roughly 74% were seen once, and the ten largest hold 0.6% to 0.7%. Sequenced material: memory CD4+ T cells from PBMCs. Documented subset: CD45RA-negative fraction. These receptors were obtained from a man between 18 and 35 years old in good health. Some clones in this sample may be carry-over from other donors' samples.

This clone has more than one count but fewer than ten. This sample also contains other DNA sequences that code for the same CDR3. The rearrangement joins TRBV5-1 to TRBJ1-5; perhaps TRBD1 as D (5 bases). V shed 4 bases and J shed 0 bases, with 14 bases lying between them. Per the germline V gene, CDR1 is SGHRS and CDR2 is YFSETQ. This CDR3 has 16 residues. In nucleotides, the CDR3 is TGCGCCAGCAGCCCAGGACACGGGGATAGCAATCAGCCCCAGCATTTT. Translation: CASSPGHGDSNQPQHF.

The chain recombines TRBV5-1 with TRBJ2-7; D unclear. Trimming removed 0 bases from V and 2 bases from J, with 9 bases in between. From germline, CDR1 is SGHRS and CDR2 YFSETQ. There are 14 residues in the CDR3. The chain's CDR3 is CASSLEGLTYEQYF. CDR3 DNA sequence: TGCGCCAGCAGCTTGGAGGGCCTAACCTACGAGCAGTACTTC.

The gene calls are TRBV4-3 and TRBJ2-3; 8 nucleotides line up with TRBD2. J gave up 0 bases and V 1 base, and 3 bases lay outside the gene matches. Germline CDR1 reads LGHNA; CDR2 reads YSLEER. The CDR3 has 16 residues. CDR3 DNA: TGCGCCAGCAGCCAAGGTTCTAGCGGGAGCACAGATACGCAGTATTTT. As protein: CASSQGSSGSTDTQYF.